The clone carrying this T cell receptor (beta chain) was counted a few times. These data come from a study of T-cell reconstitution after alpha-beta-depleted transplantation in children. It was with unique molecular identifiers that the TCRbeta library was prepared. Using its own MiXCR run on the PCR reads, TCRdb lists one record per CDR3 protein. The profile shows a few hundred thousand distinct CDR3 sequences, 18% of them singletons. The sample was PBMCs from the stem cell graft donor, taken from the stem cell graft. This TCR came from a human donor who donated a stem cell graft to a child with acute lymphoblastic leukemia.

In DNA form, the CDR3 reads TGTGCCAGCAGTTCCCGGGGCTCCTACAATGAGCAGTTCTTC. This sequence encodes CASSSRGSYNEQFF. The V gene is TRBV27, the J gene TRBJ2-1; perhaps TRBD2 as D (5 bases). The length of the CDR3 is 14 residues. Trimming took off 4 bases at V and 0 bases at J, with 7 bases between the two ends. Germline CDR1 reads MNHEY; CDR2 reads SMNVEV (reference sequence).